Below, 32 T cell receptor beta chains from the same sample are listed, as sequenced in a study of siplizumab effects on memory and regulatory T cells (dated 2019 in TCRdb). The receptor library was made with the immunoSEQ multiplex PCR assay. The clones in this table, taken by TCRdb from immuneACCESS, are in-frame only. Not every clone is retained; where verified, under half of the shortfall comes from an unresolved V gene, and the cause of the rest is unknown. Across this sample there are 110,000 or so clones, with around 93% seen only once. The ten largest clones represent 0.25% to 0.35% of the sample. The sequenced sample consisted of CD4+ T cells sorted from blood. The receptors here all came from a human donor in good health.

V and J are TRBV11-3 and TRBJ2-1; D may be TRBD1 (6 bases). There are 17 residues in the CDR3. Germline V CDR1 and CDR2: SGHNT, YENEEA. Trimming took 5 bases from V and 1 from J, leaving 18 bases between them. CDR3 sequence: CASSPNRVFGSYNEQFF. CDR3 DNA: TGTGCCAGCAGCCCAAACAGGGTGTTTGGTTCCTACAATGAGCAGTTCTTC.

The chain is built from TRBV18 and TRBJ1-1; D unresolved. The length of the CDR3 is 14 residues. Looked up from germline, CDR1 is KGHSH and CDR2 is LQKENI. The germline V and J ends were trimmed by 2 bases and 6 bases, with 13 bases remaining between them. The CDR3 coding sequence is TGTGCCAGCTCACCAAAAGCCTCCGAAGCTGAAGCTTTCTTT. It is translated as CASSPKASEAEAFF. The full variable domain, with the rest looked up from reference TRBV18 and TRBJ1-1, is NAGVMQNPRHLVRRRGQEARLRCSPMKGHSHVYWYRQLPEEGLKFMVYLQKENIIDESGMPKERFSAEFPKEGPSILRIQQVVRGDSAAYFCASSPKASEAEAFFGQGTRLTVV.

This rearrangement joins TRBV9 to TRBJ1-6; a possible D gene is TRBD1 (5 bases). From germline, CDR1 is SGDLS and CDR2 YYNGEE. CDR3 length equals 14 residues. With 0 bases removed from V and 6 bases from J, the gap between germline ends came to 7 bases. CDR3: CASSVAGGNSPLHF. The CDR3 nucleotides are TGTGCCAGCAGCGTAGCTGGGGGTAATTCACCCCTCCACTTT. The full variable domain, in which reference TRBV9 and TRBJ1-6 provide the parts outside the CDR3, is DSGVTQTPKHLITATGQRVTLRCSPRSGDLSVYWYQQSLDQGLQFLIQYYNGEERAKGNILERFSAQQFPDLHSELNLSSLELGDSALYFCASSVAGGNSPLHFGNGTRLTVT.

The gene calls are TRBV5-6 and TRBJ2-5; TRBD1 aligns across 9 bases. The V gene end was trimmed by 6 bases and the J gene end by 5 bases; junction bases not matched to a gene: 8. Germline CDR1 SGHDT, CDR2 YYEEEE. CDR3 length: 14 amino acids. Here the CDR3 reads CASTDTGGRETQYF. The CDR3 bases are TGTGCCAGCACCGATACAGGGGGCAGGGAGACCCAGTACTTC.

V gene TRBV6-5 combines with J gene TRBJ2-1; TRBD1 aligns across 7 bases. The germline gives CDR1 MNHEY, CDR2 SVGAGI. The CDR3 is made up of 15 amino acids. The V and J ends lost 4 bases and 7 bases, in that order; junction bases with no gene match: 10. The CDR3 spells CASSSPRGLRNEQFF. CDR3 in DNA: TGTGCCAGCAGTTCCCCGAGGGGGCTGCGGAATGAGCAGTTCTTC.

This clone was detected once. The chain has TRBV7-8 and TRBJ2-1, with 13 nucleotides matching TRBD2. The CDR3 runs to 15 residues. The ends lost 6 bases at V and 7 bases at J; junction bases unmatched: 6. CDR1 and CDR2 from the germline V gene are SGHVS and FQNEAQ. The CDR3 DNA follows: TGTGCCAGCAGGAGGGGACTAGCGGGGAGGAATGAGCAGTTCTTC. Translated, it gives CASRRGLAGRNEQFF.

The chain recombines TRBV30 with TRBJ1-5, with D possibly TRBD1 on 6 matching bases. The CDR3 totals 14 residues. V was cut by 5 bases and J by 3 bases, with 14 bases left in between. The germline V gene encodes CDR1 GTSNPN and CDR2 SVGIG (reference sequence). CDR3 region: CAWGSGQINQPQHF. CDR3 in DNA: TGTGCCTGGGGGTCCGGACAGATCAATCAGCCCCAGCATTTT.

The rearrangement links TRBV7-3 to TRBJ2-2; TRBD2 agrees at 9 bases. In germline, CDR1 is SGHTA, CDR2 FQGTGA. The CDR3 consists of 15 residues. Trimming removed 3 bases from V and 1 base from J; junction bases left unmatched: 0. The CDR3 region has the DNA TGTGCCAGCAGCTTGACTAGCGGGAACACCGGGGAGCTGTTTTTT. This encodes CASSLTSGNTGELFF.

J is TRBJ1-2 and V is TRBV10-3; D not certain. V lost 0 bases and J 4 bases, leaving 9 bases between the germline ends. This CDR3 has 14 residues. Germline V gene data show CDR1 as ENHRY and CDR2 as SYGVKD. In nucleotides, the CDR3 is TGTGCCATCAGTGAGTCGACCAGATTCTATGGCTACACCTTC. This sequence encodes CAISESTRFYGYTF.

In its sample, this clone was seen once. The V gene is TRBV10-3, the J gene TRBJ2-3; TRBD2 aligns across 8 bases. The CDR3 spans 15 residues. V was pared by 11 bases and J by 0 bases, with 10 bases of the junction left unmatched. From germline, CDR1 is ENHRY and CDR2 SYGVKD. The CDR3, as DNA: TGTGCCGCGCAAGTTGGACTAGCTAGCACAGATACGCAGTATTTT. Translated, it gives CAAQVGLASTDTQYF.

The V call is TRBV28, the J call TRBJ2-3, with TRBD2 as a possible D gene (6 bases). Germline V gene sequence: CDR1 MDHEN, CDR2 SYDVKM. Trimming pared 5 bases from V and 0 bases from J, leaving 18 bases between. The CDR3 is 17 residues long. CDR3 in DNA: TGTGCCAGCAGTACCCCTGGGGCGGGGCGTAGCACAGATACGCAGTATTTT. This sequence encodes CASSTPGAGRSTDTQYF.

This clone appeared once. The V call is TRBV27, the J call TRBJ2-6; D gene unclear. Trimming left V 6 bases short and J 0 bases short, with 3 bases between. This CDR3 contains 13 residues. Germline CDR1 MNHEY, CDR2 SMNVEV (reference sequence). CDR3 amino acids: CASSLSGANVLTF. The CDR3 DNA is TGTGCCAGCAGCCTCTCTGGGGCCAACGTCCTGACTTTC.

The chain links TRBV4-3 to TRBJ2-1; D not certain. The germline CDR1 and CDR2 sequences are LGHNA and YSLEER. V lost 1 base and J lost 9, with 16 bases in between. This CDR3 region has 15 residues. The CDR3 sequence: CASSQAKDGISEQFF. CDR3 bases: TGCGCCAGCAGCCAAGCCAAAGATGGCATCAGTGAGCAGTTCTTC.

V usage is TRBV19 and J usage is TRBJ1-6; maybe TRBD1 (5 bases). Germline V CDR1 and CDR2: LNHDA, SQIVND (reference sequence). The CDR3 has 16 amino acids. The V and J ends lost 2 bases and 6 bases respectively, with 14 bases between them. CDR3: CASSISTGNLNSPLHF. CDR3 nucleotides: TGTGCCAGTAGTATATCCACAGGCAACCTTAATTCACCCCTCCACTTT.

V and J are TRBV4-2 and TRBJ2-1, with 8 bases that match TRBD2. The junction had 8 bases not matched to a gene; V was cut back by 4 bases and J by 3 bases. Germline CDR1 and CDR2: LGHNA and YNFKEQ. CDR3 length: 16 residues. CDR3 bases: TGTGCCAGCAGCCCCGCGGGGGGCACCTACTACAATGAGCAGTTCTTC. Protein product: CASSPAGGTYYNEQFF.

This rearrangement joins TRBV5-4 to TRBJ1-1, with TRBD1 as a possible D gene (6 bases). V gave up 0 bases and J gave up 7 bases, with 16 bases separating them. In germline, CDR1 is SGHNT, CDR2 YYREEE (reference sequence). The CDR3 totals 15 residues. CDR3 coding DNA: TGTGCCAGCAGCTTGGACGCTATACAGGGCATTGAAGCTTTCTTT. Translation gives CASSLDAIQGIEAFF.

J is TRBJ2-5 and V is TRBV5-1; 9 nucleotides align to TRBD2. The CDR3 sequence is 14 residues long. Germline V lookup: CDR1 SGHRS, CDR2 YFSETQ. The junction had 2 bases not matched to a gene; V was cut back by 0 bases and J by 5 bases. The CDR3 loop is CASSLVSGRETQYF. The CDR3 region has the DNA TGCGCCAGCAGCTTGGTGAGCGGGAGGGAGACCCAGTACTTC. Drawing the rest from reference TRBV5-1 and TRBJ2-5, the complete variable domain is KAGVTQTPRYLIKTRGQQVTLSCSPISGHRSVSWYQQTPGQGLQFLFEYFSETQRNKGNFPGRFSGRQFSNSRSEMNVSTLELGDSALYLCASSLVSGRETQYFGPGTRLLVL.

The chain couples TRBV4-1 to TRBJ1-1; D is perhaps TRBD1 (5 bases). The CDR3 loop spans 18 amino acids. Germline CDR1 MGHRA, CDR2 YSYEKL. V shed 3 bases and J shed 4 bases, with 24 bases lying between them. The CDR3 reads CASSHPMGERLIVTEAFF. As DNA, the CDR3 is TGCGCCAGCAGCCACCCCATGGGGGAGAGGTTAATCGTCACTGAAGCTTTCTTT.

The gene calls are TRBV6-5 and TRBJ1-5, with TRBD1 matching 7 bases. The V gene's germline CDR1 is MNHEY and CDR2 SVGAGI. The length of the CDR3 is 14 residues. The trim removed 2 bases at V and 6 bases at J, leaving 4 bases unmatched. The CDR3 sequence: CASSYGQGGQPQHF. The DNA for the CDR3 is TGTGCCAGCAGTTACGGGCAGGGGGGTCAGCCCCAGCATTTT.

This chain uses TRBV2 with TRBJ2-6; D is possibly TRBD1 or TRBD2 (5 bases each). Trimming pared 0 bases from V and 4 bases from J, leaving 7 bases between. This CDR3 is 15 amino acids long. Germline lookup yields CDR1 SNHLY and CDR2 FYNNEI. The CDR3 sequence is CASSEAGTGANVLTF. CDR3 DNA: TGTGCCAGCAGTGAAGCAGGGACGGGGGCCAACGTCCTGACTTTC. Looking up the rest from reference TRBV2 and TRBJ2-6 gives the full variable domain: EPEVTQTPSHQVTQMGQEVILRCVPISNHLYFYWYRQILGQKVEFLVSFYNNEISEKSEIFDDQFSVERPDGSNFTLKIRSTKLEDSAMYFCASSEAGTGANVLTFGAGSRLTVL.

This clone occurred once. The CDR3 coding sequence is TGTGCCAGCAGCCCAGGGACGTTCCAAGAGACCCAGTACTTC. Its protein product is CASSPGTFQETQYF. J is TRBJ2-5 and V is TRBV7-9; D tentatively reads TRBD1 or TRBD2 (5 bases each). CDR3 length: 14 residues. Germline-derived CDR1 and CDR2 are SEHNR and FQNEAQ (reference sequence). Trimming removed 5 bases from V and 1 base from J, with 11 bases in between. The full variable domain, in which reference TRBV7-9 and TRBJ2-5 provide the parts outside the CDR3, is DTGVSQNPRHKITKRGQNVTFRCDPISEHNRLYWYRQTLGQGPEFLTYFQNEAQLEKSRLLSDRFSAERPKGSFSTLEIQRTEQGDSAMYLCASSPGTFQETQYFGPGTRLLVL.

The V and J genes are TRBV19 and TRBJ2-1; D perhaps matches TRBD1 (5 bases). Germline V gives CDR1 LNHDA, CDR2 SQIVND (reference sequence). Trimming shortened V by 3 bases and J by 1 base, and 10 bases separated the two germline ends. The CDR3 runs 15 residues. DNA for the CDR3: TGTGCCAGTAGTATGGCCGACAGATCCTACAATGAGCAGTTCTTC. Its protein product is CASSMADRSYNEQFF.

The chain combines TRBV6-5 with TRBJ1-2, with 12 bases that match TRBD1. Germline assignment: CDR1 MNHEY and CDR2 SVGAGI. The CDR3 is 14 residues long. J lost 7 bases, V lost 6 bases, and 6 bases had no gene match. The CDR3 DNA reads as TGTGCCAGCAGGGGACAGGGGGCTTCGTCTGGCTACACCTTC. It translates to CASRGQGASSGYTF.

This clone came up once. V usage is TRBV9 and J usage is TRBJ2-5; 7 bases are shared with TRBD2. In germline, CDR1 is SGDLS, CDR2 YYNGEE. After removal of 4 bases from V and 2 bases from J, the junction contained 8 bases not matched to a gene. This CDR3 is 15 amino acids long. The CDR3 DNA is TGTGCCAGCAGCCCGAGAGGCGGGAGACAAGAGACCCAGTACTTC. Translated, it gives CASSPRGGRQETQYF.

This chain joins TRBV6-1 and TRBJ1-6, with D tentatively TRBD1 (5 bases). V lost 5 bases and J lost 5, with 10 bases in between. The length of the CDR3 is 14 residues. CDR1 is MNHNS and CDR2 is SASEGT in the germline V gene. The CDR3 is CASSPDSHNSPLHF. DNA of the CDR3: TGTGCCAGCAGTCCTGACAGCCATAATTCACCCCTCCACTTT.

The chain combines TRBV6-5 with TRBJ1-5; 9 bases map to TRBD1. Germline assignment: CDR1 MNHEY and CDR2 SVGAGI. V lost 9 bases and J lost 6; bases outside the gene matches: 6. The length of the CDR3 is 13 residues. CDR3 sequence reads: CASRQGVFQPQHF. The DNA for the CDR3 is TGTGCCAGTAGACAGGGGGTTTTTCAGCCCCAGCATTTT.

The V and J genes are TRBV12-5 and TRBJ2-1, with 10 nucleotides matching TRBD2. Germline lookup yields CDR1 LGHNT and CDR2 FRNRAP. The CDR3 has 20 residues. V shed 6 bases and J 0 bases; nucleotides not matched to a gene: 17. The CDR3 bases are TGTGCTAGTGGCTCTCAGACCAGACCTTTAGCGGGAGGCTCCTACAATGAGCAGTTCTTC. Its translation is CASGSQTRPLAGGSYNEQFF.

The rearrangement links TRBV27 to TRBJ2-3, with 10 bases identical to TRBD2. With V trimmed by 7 bases and J by 2 bases, 6 bases remained unmatched. Germline CDR1 MNHEY, CDR2 SMNVEV (reference sequence). The CDR3 loop spans 15 amino acids. This CDR3 is CASTVAGGYTDTQYF. CDR3 in DNA: TGTGCCAGCACTGTAGCGGGGGGATACACAGATACGCAGTATTTT.

The J gene is TRBJ2-5, the V gene TRBV11-1; 8 bases agree with TRBD2. V lost 2 bases and J lost 0; bases outside the gene matches: 5. Germline CDR1 is SGHAT and CDR2 is FQDESV (reference sequence). The CDR3 runs 16 residues. The CDR3 coding sequence is TGTGCCAGCAGCTTATTCCCAGCGGGGGACCAAGAGACCCAGTACTTC. This translates into CASSLFPAGDQETQYF.

The count of this clone is one. The chain is built from TRBV6-1 and TRBJ1-4; 8 nucleotides agree with TRBD1. The junction had 13 bases not matched to a gene; V was cut back by 1 base and J by 6 bases. Germline-derived CDR1 and CDR2 are MNHNS and SASEGT. This CDR3 region has 18 residues. CDR3 sequence reads: CASSEGTGGLGWDEKLFF. In nucleotides, the CDR3 is TGTGCCAGCAGTGAAGGAACAGGGGGGTTGGGTTGGGATGAAAAACTGTTTTTT.

The chain employs TRBV19 and TRBJ2-5; D is undetermined. CDR1 and CDR2 (germline): LNHDA, SQIVND (reference sequence). Trimming shortened V by 3 bases and J by 5 bases, and 10 bases separated the two germline ends. The CDR3 consists of 13 residues. The CDR3 reads CASSIGVWETQYF. The CDR3 DNA is TGTGCCAGTAGTATTGGTGTCTGGGAGACCCAGTACTTC.

V and J are TRBV7-9 and TRBJ2-5, with 10 nucleotides matching TRBD2. CDR3 size: 17 residues. Germline values: CDR1 SEHNR, CDR2 FQNEAQ (reference sequence). The trim removed 0 bases at V and 5 bases at J, leaving 9 bases unmatched. The CDR3 here is CASSLAPSGSLGETQYF. CDR3 nucleotides: TGTGCCAGCAGCTTAGCGCCTAGCGGGAGTCTTGGGGAGACCCAGTACTTC.